A selection of T cell receptor beta chains follows, all from one sample in a study of T-cell memory formation after mild COVID-19. TCRdb redid the calling of the 5' RACE reads with MiXCR, one entry per CDR3 protein. The sample yields a few hundred thousand distinct CDR3 sequences, less than 20% seen once. The sequenced material came from PBMCs or a T cell subset sorted from them (not recorded which). The source is a man younger than 30 who had mild COVID-19 (a few samples of this study predate the infection). Cell type and time point are not known. The conserved cysteine and the conserved F or W are not part of the CDR3 here. Clone size, where shown, is once, few, many, or a class for clones that have expanded.

abundance,v_gene,CDR3aa
few,TRBV3-1,ASSQQVQSLDTQY
.,TRBV7-2,ASSLGLTRGGPAETQY
few,TRBV28,ASSPPQAIPARGYT
few,TRBV12-3/TRBV12-4,ASSHTQGAKVYGYT
few,TRBV3-1,ASGRDNSPLH
.,TRBV5-1,ASSLGDGETREKLF
few,TRBV7-9,AAGVPWGGTQY
.,TRBV4-3,ASSQGVHRIETQY
few,TRBV5-1,ASNLGQGYNEQF
.,TRBV20-1,SASPEGSGETQY
.,TRBV29-1,SVDGLGSRPYEQY
.,TRBV21-1,ASSNRVNGTDTQY
.,TRBV4-1,ASSRVNGETQY
once,TRBV20-1,SARDPGTAYTGELF
.,TRBV7-2,ASSQGDTENQPQH
.,TRBV7-2,ASSPRTAETQY
few,TRBV6-5,ASTRTTAGGAKTEAF
.,TRBV7-2,ASSPSGGIGYT
.,TRBV7-2,ASSLMTDTQY
few,TRBV3-1,ASSPEPGRVMEGQY
.,TRBV29-1,SHGLAGRTSEQF
.,TRBV28,ASTDGTGGQPQH
.,TRBV11-3,ASSLVQSSPLH
many,TRBV27,ASSPGLMENIQY
many,TRBV6-6,ASSYPDDLGGYT
.,TRBV12-3/TRBV12-4,ASSYSLYTPETQY
many,TRBV3-1,ASSHQAGGYNEQF
many,TRBV4-3,ASSHPRGNEQF
few,TRBV7-2,ASSPRNYGYT
.,TRBV27,ASAPWGGSTDTQY
few,TRBV3-1,ASSQDRHQTQY
few,TRBV27,AIESRSRNQPQH
many,TRBV5-1,ASSFVGEGEQY
few,TRBV6-5,ASSYSSRGPSPLH
.,TRBV7-9,ASSSADQPQH
many,TRBV5-1,ASSLIGTGGSGEQY
many,TRBV10-3,AISDQGLLAKNIQY
.,TRBV5-1,ASSLTSGRESSETQY
few,TRBV20-1,SGRGLAGQETQY
.,TRBV7-9,ASSLVDNSYEQY
few,TRBV10-2,ASRGPYEQF
few,TRBV6-1,ASSEWGGGRISPGELF
.,TRBV20-1,SARVSASVRETQY
.,TRBV12-5,ASGLVLWAEAF
many,TRBV6-2/TRBV6-3,ASSRGTGTYGYT
few,TRBV12-3/TRBV12-4,ATLDRNTEAF
.,TRBV4-1,ASSQVWWLAGGREF
.,TRBV3-1,ASSQGKRGQAINQPQH
.,TRBV5-1,ASRTTGTGNNEQF
few,TRBV18,ASSPWENEKLF
few,TRBV9,ASSQDQGEKLF
few,TRBV27,ASTAGRGDTGELF
.,TRBV28,ASSLTGGFYQPQH
.,TRBV6-2/TRBV6-3,ASSIPLGQETQY
.,TRBV7-9,ASSVWTGRNTEAF